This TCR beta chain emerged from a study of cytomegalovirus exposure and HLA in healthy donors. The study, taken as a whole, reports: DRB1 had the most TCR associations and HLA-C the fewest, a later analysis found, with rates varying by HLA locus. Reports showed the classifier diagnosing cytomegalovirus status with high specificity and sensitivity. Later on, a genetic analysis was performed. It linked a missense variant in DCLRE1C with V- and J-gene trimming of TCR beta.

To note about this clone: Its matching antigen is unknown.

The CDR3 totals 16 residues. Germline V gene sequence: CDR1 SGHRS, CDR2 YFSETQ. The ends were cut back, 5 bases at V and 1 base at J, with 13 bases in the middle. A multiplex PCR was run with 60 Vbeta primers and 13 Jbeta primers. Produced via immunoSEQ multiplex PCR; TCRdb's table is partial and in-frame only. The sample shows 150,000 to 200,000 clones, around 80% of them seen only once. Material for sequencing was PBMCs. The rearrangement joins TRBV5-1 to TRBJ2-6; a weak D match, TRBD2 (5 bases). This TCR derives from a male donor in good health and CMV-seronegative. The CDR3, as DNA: TGCGCCAGCAGGGCCTTAGGGAGTTCTGGGGCCAACGTCCTGACTTTC. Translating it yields CASRALGSSGANVLTF.